Listed here are 12 T cell receptor beta chains from one sample, sequenced in a study of molecular identifiers for immune sequencing clone quantification. TCRdb used MiXCR to reprocess the PCR reads, holding one entry per CDR3 protein. The table lists over 85,000 distinct CDR3 sequences, 20% to 25% of them singletons, with 1% to 1.2% in the top ten. The sample consisted of naive CD8+ T cells from blood, with Jurkat cell RNA spiked in. Subset defined: FACS-sorted CD8+CD4-CCR7+CD45RA+ naive T cells. These receptors were taken from a human donor in good health. Some libraries in this study had Jurkat cell RNA spiked in.

This clonotype was seen at least ten times. V is TRBV29-1 and J is TRBJ2-7; 14 nucleotides line up with TRBD2. The CDR3 is 18 residues long. Trimming cost V 7 bases and J 4 bases; bases outside gene matches: 18. Germline V lookup: CDR1 SQVTM, CDR2 ANQGSEA. The DNA of the CDR3 is TGCAGCGCGGAAGGGCTCGGGACTAGCGGGAGCCTAATTTACGAGCAGTACTTC. It specifies CSAEGLGTSGSLIYEQYF.

This clonotype has a handful of counts. Its ends do not fully match the called genes, so a read error is possible. V usage is TRBV6-2 or TRBV6-3 and J usage is TRBJ2-1; 10 bases are shared with TRBD2. This CDR3 region has 12 residues. Per germline, CDR1 MNHEY and CDR2 SVGEGT. The CDR3 spells CASCQGAGGPVF. DNA of the CDR3: TGTGCCAGCTGCCAAGGAGCGGGAGGGCCGGTCTTC.

This sequence joins TRBV18 and TRBJ2-5; TRBD2 aligns across 9 bases. Germline loops: CDR1 KGHSH, CDR2 LQKENI. This CDR3 spans 16 amino acids. J gave up 5 bases and V 1 base, and 8 bases lay outside the gene matches. For the CDR3, the DNA is TGTGCCAGCTCACCACGGGAGCGGGAGGCTTCGGAGACCCAGTACTTC. Protein: CASSPREREASETQYF.

This clonotype was recorded at least ten times. The V call is TRBV30, the J call TRBJ2-7; 8 bases align to TRBD1. The germline V gene has CDR1 GTSNPN and CDR2 SVGIG (reference sequence). Trimming at V came to 5 bases and at J to 2 bases, leaving 5 bases not matched to a gene. The CDR3 sequence is 13 residues long. The CDR3 bases are TGTGCCTGGTTCGGGACAGGACCCTACGAGCAGTACTTC. This translates into CAWFGTGPYEQYF.

This clonotype was counted between two and nine times. A much bigger clone sits one base away, suggesting this may be a read error. The CDR3 reads CSAGQTLAGGEEQYF. The CDR3 region has the DNA TGCAGTGCTGGTCAAACACTAGCGGGAGGGGAGGAGCAGTACTTC. The chain recombines TRBV20-1 with TRBJ2-7; 13 bases map to TRBD2. The CDR3 has 15 amino acids. Germline values: CDR1 DFQATT, CDR2 SNEGSKA (reference sequence). V trimming: 5 bases; J trimming: 7 bases; junction bases outside the gene matches: 11.

This clonotype was counted ten times or more. The chain uses TRBV24-1 and TRBJ2-3; 7 positions match TRBD2. CDR3 length: 15 residues. Trimming took 3 bases from V and 2 from J; bases not matched to a gene: 4. Germline values: CDR1 KGHDR, CDR2 SFDVKD. The CDR3 here is CATSDTSVYTDTQYF. CDR3 bases: TGTGCCACCAGTGATACTAGCGTATACACAGATACGCAGTATTTT.

There are many counts of this clonotype. The chain is built from TRBV9 and TRBJ2-7, with D perhaps assigned TRBD1 or TRBD2 (5 bases each). Germline V gene lookup returns CDR1 SGDLS and CDR2 YYNGEE. Trimming took 3 bases from V and 7 from J, leaving 20 bases between them. This CDR3 contains 15 residues. The chain's CDR3 is CASSAGSPGPEEQYF. CDR3 in DNA: TGTGCCAGCAGCGCAGGTTCCCCGGGACCCGAGGAGCAGTACTTC.

About this clonotype: A single base separates this from a much larger clone, so it may be a read error. The chain combines TRBV6-5 with TRBJ1-5, with a tentative D call TRBD1 (6 bases). Trimming pared 5 bases from V and 2 bases from J, leaving 10 bases between. The CDR3 covers 14 residues. The germline V gene has CDR1 MNHEY and CDR2 SVGAGI. The CDR3 DNA reads TGTGCCAGCAGTAACAGGGACGGCAATCAGCCCCAGCATTTT. It codes for CASSNRDGNQPQHF.

This clonotype has just a few counts. The chain couples TRBV11-2 to TRBJ2-1; 8 nucleotides match TRBD1. Losses at the gene ends were 5 bases for V and 6 bases for J; bases not matched to a gene: 6. The CDR3 is 14 residues long. Germline CDR1 reads SGHAT; CDR2 reads FQNNGV. The CDR3 here is CASSPGQGVNEQFF. The CDR3 bases are TGTGCCAGCAGCCCCGGACAGGGAGTCAATGAGCAGTTCTTC.

The genes are TRBV7-6 and TRBJ2-7; D gene unclear. Germline V gene lookup returns CDR1 SGHVS and CDR2 FNYEAQ. V was pared by 10 bases and J by 6 bases, with 22 bases between. The CDR3 has 14 residues. CDR3 DNA sequence: TGTGCCACCTCGACGACGGTATCCCCTCTCGAGCAGTACTTC. It encodes CATSTTVSPLEQYF.

In its sample, this clonotype was seen many times. The CDR3 loop is CASSSTGQETYEQYF. The CDR3 nucleotides are TGTGCCAGCAGCTCGACCGGCCAGGAGACCTACGAGCAGTACTTC. This chain links TRBV5-4 with TRBJ2-7; the D is unclear. Between the trimmed V and J ends, which lost 3 bases and 2 bases, there was a span of 15 bases. Per the germline V gene, CDR1 is SGHNT and CDR2 is YYREEE (reference sequence). CDR3 length: 15 residues.

This clonotype was found many times. This rearrangement joins TRBV28 to TRBJ2-7, with D possibly being TRBD1 (6 bases). V was cut by 6 bases and J by 2 bases, with 23 bases left in between. From germline, CDR1 is MDHEN and CDR2 SYDVKM. The CDR3 extends over 17 amino acids. The DNA of the CDR3 is TGTGCCAGCAGCTTGAGGCATTATCAGGGGAAGGCCTACGAGCAGTACTTC. The encoded protein is CASSLRHYQGKAYEQYF.